This record covers a single T cell receptor beta chain. Its antigen is still unknown. TCRdb passed the reads through MiXCR, listing each CDR3 protein once. The profile shows approximately 1,000,000 distinct CDR3 sequences, approximately 33% of them singletons. The data stem from a study of T cell repertoires in cytomegalovirus infection. As for the study in general: Use of recently identified HLA-C-restricted and well-studied HLA-B-restricted CMV epitopes was part of the study.

V was pared by 0 bases and J by 3 bases, with 12 bases between. CDR3 length: 15 residues. From germline, CDR1 is MNHNS and CDR2 SASEGT. Sequences were derived from cultured CD8+ T cells from PBMCs, sampled from culture after CMV antigen stimulation. The source of this sequence is a human donor in good health (CMV status not recorded). Some clones in this sample may be carry-over from other donors' samples. J is TRBJ2-7 and V is TRBV6-1; the D gene could be TRBD1 or TRBD2 (5 bases each). CDR3 residues: CASSEAWGRVYEQYV. The CDR3 nucleotides read TGTGCCAGCAGTGAAGCATGGGGACGGGTCTACGAGCAGTACGTC.